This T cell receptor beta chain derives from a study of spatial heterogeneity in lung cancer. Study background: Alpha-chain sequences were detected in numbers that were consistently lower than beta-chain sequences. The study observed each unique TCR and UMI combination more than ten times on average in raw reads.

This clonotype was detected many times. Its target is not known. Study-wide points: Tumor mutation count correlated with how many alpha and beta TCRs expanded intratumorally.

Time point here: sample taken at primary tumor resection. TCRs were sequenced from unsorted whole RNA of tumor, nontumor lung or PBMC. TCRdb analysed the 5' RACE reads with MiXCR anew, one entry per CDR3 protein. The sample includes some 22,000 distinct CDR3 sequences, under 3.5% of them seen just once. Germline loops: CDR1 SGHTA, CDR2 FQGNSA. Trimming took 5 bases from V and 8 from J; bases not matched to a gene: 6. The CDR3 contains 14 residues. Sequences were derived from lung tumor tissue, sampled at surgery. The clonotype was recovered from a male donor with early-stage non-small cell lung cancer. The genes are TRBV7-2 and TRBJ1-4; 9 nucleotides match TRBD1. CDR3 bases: TGTGCCAGCAGCGCCGGGACAGGGCACGAAAAACTGTTTTTT. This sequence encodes CASSAGTGHEKLFF.